This paragraph reports one T cell receptor (beta chain). The sample is drawn from a study of cytomegalovirus exposure and HLA in healthy donors. In the PCR, 60 Vbeta and 13 Jbeta primers were used. Assay: immunoSEQ multiplex PCR; the TCRdb copy retains only in-frame clones and omits some. The sample lists roughly 120,000 clones, about 80% seen once, with 5.3% in the top ten. CDR1 is MDHEN, CDR2 SYDVKM, per germline. The CDR3 is made up of 13 amino acids. With V trimmed by 7 bases and J by 4 bases, 6 bases remained unmatched. Sequencing input: PBMCs. The chain employs TRBV28 and TRBJ1-2; 7 bases are a match to TRBD1. The sequence derives from a young man in good health and CMV-seronegative. CDR3 protein: CASKLQGTYGYTF. CDR3 DNA: TGTGCCAGCAAATTACAGGGGACCTATGGCTACACCTTC.